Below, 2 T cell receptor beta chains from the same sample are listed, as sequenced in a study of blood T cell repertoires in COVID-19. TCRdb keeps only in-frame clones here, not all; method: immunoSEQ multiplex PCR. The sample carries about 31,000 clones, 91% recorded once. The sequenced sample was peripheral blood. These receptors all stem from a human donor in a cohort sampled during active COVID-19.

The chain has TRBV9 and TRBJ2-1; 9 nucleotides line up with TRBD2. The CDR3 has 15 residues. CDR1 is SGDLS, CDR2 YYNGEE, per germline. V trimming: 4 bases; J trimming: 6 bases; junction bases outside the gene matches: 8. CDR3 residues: CASSLPGLASNEQFF. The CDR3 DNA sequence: TGTGCCAGCAGCCTACCCGGACTAGCGAGCAATGAGCAGTTCTTC.

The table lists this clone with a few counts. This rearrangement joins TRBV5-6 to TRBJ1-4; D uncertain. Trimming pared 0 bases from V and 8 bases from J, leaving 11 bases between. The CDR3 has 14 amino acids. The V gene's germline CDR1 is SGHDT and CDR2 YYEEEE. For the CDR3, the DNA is TGTGCCAGCAGCTTGGTAGAGTCCGGGGAAAAACTGTTTTTT. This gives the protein CASSLVESGEKLFF.